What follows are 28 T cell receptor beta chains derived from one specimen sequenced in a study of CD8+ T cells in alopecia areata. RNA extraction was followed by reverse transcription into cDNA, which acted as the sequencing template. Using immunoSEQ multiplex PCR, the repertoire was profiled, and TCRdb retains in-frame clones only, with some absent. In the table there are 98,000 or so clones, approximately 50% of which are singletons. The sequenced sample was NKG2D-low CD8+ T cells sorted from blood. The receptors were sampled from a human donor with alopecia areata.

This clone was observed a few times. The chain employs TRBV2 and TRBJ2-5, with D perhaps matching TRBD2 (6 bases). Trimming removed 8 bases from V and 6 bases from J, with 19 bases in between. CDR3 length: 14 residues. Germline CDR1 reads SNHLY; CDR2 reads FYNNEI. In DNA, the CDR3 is TGTGCCAGCGGGACTCCTGGGGGGAGAAAGACCCAGTACTTC. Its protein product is CASGTPGGRKTQYF.

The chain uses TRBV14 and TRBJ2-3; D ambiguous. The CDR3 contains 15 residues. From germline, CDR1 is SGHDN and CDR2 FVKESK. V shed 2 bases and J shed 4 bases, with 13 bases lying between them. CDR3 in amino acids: CASSQSLSGADTQYF. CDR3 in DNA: TGTGCCAGCAGCCAATCTCTCTCAGGCGCAGATACGCAGTATTTT.

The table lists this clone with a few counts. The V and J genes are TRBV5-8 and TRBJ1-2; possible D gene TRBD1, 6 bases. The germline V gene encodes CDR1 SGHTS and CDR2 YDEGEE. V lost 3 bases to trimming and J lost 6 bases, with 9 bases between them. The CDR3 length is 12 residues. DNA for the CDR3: TGTGCCAGCAGCTGGGACATGAATGGCTACACCTTC. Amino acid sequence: CASSWDMNGYTF.

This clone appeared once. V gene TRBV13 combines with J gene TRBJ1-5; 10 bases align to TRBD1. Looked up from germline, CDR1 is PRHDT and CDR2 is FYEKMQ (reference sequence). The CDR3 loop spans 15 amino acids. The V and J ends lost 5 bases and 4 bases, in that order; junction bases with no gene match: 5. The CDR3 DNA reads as TGTGCCAGCAGCGTTGACAGGGGGCGGAATCAGCCCCAGCATTTT. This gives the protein CASSVDRGRNQPQHF.

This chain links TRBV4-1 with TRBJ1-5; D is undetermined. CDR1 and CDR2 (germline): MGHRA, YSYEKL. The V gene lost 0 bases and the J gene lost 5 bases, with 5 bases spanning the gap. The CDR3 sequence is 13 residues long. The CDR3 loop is CASSQDRYQPQHF. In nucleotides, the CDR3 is TGCGCCAGCAGCCAAGACAGATATCAGCCCCAGCATTTT.

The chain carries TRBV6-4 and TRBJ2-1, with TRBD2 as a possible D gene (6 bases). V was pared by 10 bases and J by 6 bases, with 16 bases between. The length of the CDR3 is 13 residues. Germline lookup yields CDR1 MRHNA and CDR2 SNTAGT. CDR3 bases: TGTGCCACCGGATCGGGAGAGGGCAATGAGCAGTTCTTC. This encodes CATGSGEGNEQFF.

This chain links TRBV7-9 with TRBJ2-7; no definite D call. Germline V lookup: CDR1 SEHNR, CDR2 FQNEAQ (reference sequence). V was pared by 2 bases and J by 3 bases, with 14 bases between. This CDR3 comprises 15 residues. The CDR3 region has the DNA TGTGCCAGCAGCTTACACGATTGGCGGAACTACGAGCAGTACTTC. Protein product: CASSLHDWRNYEQYF.

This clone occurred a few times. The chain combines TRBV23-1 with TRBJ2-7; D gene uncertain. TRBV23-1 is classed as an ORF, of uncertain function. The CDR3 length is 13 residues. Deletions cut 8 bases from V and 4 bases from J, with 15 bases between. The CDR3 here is CASCLTDFYEQYF. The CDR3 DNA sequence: TGCGCCAGCTGTCTCACCGACTTTTACGAGCAGTACTTC.

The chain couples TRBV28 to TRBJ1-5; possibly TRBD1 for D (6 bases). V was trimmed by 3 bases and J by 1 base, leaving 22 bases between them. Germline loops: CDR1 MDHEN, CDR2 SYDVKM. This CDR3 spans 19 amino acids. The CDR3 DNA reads TGTGCCAGCAGTTTCGTTGGACAGAGACAAAGGTGGAGCAATCAGCCCCAGCATTTT. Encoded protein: CASSFVGQRQRWSNQPQHF.

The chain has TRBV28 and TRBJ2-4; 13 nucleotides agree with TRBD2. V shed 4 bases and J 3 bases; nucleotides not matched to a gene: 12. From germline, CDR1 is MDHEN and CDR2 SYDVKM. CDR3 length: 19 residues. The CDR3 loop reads CASSSSLAGGPVGKNIQYF. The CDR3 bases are TGTGCCAGCAGTTCCTCACTAGCGGGAGGGCCGGTGGGCAAAAACATTCAGTACTTC.

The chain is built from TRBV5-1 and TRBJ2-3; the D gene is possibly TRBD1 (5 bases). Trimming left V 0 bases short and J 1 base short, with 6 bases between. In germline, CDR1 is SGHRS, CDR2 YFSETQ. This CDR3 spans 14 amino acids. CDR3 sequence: CASSLETGTDTQYF. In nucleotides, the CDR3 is TGCGCCAGCAGCTTGGAGACAGGCACAGATACGCAGTATTTT.

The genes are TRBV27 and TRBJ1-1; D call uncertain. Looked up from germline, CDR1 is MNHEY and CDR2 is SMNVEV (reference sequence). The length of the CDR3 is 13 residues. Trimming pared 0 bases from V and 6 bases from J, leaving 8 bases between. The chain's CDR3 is CASSLSRAAEAFF. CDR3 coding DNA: TGTGCCAGCAGTTTATCGAGGGCGGCTGAAGCTTTCTTT.

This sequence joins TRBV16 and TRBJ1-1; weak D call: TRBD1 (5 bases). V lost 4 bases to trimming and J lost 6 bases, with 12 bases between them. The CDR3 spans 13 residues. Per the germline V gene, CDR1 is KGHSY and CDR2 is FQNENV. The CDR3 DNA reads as TGTGCCAGCAGCCTTGGGACCCTCTCTGAAGCTTTCTTT. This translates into CASSLGTLSEAFF. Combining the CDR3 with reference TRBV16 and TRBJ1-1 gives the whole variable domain GEEVAQTPKHLVRGEGQKAKLYCAPIKGHSYVFWYQQVLKNEFKFLISFQNENVFDETGMPKERFSAKCLPNSPCSLEIQATKLEDSAVYFCASSLGTLSEAFFGQGTRLTVV.

The DNA of the CDR3 is TGCAGCGTTGACACGCTAGCGGGAGAGATTGAGCAGTTCTTC. Its translation: CSVDTLAGEIEQFF. The rearrangement uses TRBV29-1 and TRBJ2-1; TRBD2 agrees at 10 bases. This CDR3 has 14 amino acids. The germline gives CDR1 SQVTM, CDR2 ANQGSEA. V lost 3 bases, J lost 9 bases, and 8 bases stayed unmatched.

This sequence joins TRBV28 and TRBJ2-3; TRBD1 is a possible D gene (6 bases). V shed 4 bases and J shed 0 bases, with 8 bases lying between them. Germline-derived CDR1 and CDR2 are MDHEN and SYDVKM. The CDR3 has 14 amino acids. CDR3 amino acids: CASSSDRSTDTQYF. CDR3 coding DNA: TGTGCCAGCAGTTCTGACAGGAGCACAGATACGCAGTATTTT. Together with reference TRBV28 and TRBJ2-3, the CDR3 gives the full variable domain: DVKVTQSSRYLVKRTGEKVFLECVQDMDHENMFWYRQDPGLGLRLIYFSYDVKMKEKGDIPEGYSVSREKKERFSLILESASTNQTSMYLCASSSDRSTDTQYFGPGTRLTVL.

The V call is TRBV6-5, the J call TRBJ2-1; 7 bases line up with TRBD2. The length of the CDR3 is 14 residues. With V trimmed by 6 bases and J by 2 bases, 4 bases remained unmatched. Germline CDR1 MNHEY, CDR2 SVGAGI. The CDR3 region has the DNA TGTGCCAGCAGCAGGGACTACACCTACAATGAGCAGTTCTTC. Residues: CASSRDYTYNEQFF.

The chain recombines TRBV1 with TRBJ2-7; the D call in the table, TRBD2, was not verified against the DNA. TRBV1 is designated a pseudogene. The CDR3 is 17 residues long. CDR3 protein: CTSSPGLPDGRAREQYF. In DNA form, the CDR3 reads TGCACCAGCAGCCCCGGTTTACCAGACGGGAGGGCCAGGGAGCAGTACTTC.

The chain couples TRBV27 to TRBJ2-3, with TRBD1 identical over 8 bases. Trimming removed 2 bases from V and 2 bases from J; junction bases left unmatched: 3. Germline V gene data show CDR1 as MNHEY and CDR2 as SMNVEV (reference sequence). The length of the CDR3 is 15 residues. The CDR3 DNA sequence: TGTGCCAGCAGTTTACGGGACAGGAACACAGATACGCAGTATTTT. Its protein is CASSLRDRNTDTQYF.

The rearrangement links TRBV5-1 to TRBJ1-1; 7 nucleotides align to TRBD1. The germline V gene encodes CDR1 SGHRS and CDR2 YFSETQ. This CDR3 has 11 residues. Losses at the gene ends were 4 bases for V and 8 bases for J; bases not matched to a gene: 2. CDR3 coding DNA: TGCGCCAGCAGCCCAGGGGGGGAAGCTTTCTTT. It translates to CASSPGGEAFF.

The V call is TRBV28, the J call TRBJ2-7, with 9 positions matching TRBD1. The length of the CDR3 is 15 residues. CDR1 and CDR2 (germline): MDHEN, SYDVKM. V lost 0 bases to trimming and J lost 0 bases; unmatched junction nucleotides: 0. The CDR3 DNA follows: TGTGCCAGCAGTTTATGGACAGGGGGCTCCTACGAGCAGTACTTC. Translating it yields CASSLWTGGSYEQYF.

The CDR3: CASSQGERGDNEQFF. Written as DNA, the CDR3 is TGTGCCAGCAGCCAAGGCGAGCGGGGGGACAATGAGCAGTTCTTC. The chain has TRBV4-2 and TRBJ2-1; 9 bases map to TRBD2. The germline CDR1 and CDR2 sequences are LGHNA and YNFKEQ. J was trimmed by 5 bases and V by 1 base; bases with no gene match: 3. The CDR3 spans 15 residues.

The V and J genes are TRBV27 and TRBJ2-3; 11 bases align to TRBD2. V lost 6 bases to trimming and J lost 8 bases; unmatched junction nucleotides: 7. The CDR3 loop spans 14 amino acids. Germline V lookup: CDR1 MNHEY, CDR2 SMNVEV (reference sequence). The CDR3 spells CASRLAGESRTQYF. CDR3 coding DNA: TGTGCCAGCAGACTAGCGGGAGAATCCCGTACGCAGTATTTT.

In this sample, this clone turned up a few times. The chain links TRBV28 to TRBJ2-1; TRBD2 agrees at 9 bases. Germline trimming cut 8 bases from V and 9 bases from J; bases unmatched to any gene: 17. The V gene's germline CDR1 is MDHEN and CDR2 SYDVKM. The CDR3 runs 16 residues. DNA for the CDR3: TGTGCCAGCTACGGGATCATAGCGGGAGCTGGTATTGAGCAGTTCTTC. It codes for CASYGIIAGAGIEQFF.

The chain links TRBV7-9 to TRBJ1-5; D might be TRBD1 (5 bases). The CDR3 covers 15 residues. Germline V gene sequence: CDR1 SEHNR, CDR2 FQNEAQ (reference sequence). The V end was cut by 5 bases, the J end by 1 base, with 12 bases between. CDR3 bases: TGTGCCAGCAGCGGCCGGGACGGAAGCAATCAGCCCCAGCATTTT. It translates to CASSGRDGSNQPQHF.

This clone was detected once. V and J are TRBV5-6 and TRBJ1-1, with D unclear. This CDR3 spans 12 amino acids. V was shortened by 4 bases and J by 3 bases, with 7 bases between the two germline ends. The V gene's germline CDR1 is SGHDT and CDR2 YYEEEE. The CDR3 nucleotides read TGTGCCAGCAGCGACGGGGACACTGAAGCTTTCTTT. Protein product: CASSDGDTEAFF.

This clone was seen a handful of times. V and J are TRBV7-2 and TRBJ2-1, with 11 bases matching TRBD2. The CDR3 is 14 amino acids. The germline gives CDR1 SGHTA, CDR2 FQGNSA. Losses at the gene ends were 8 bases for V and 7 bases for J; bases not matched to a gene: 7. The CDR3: CASGTSGRGNEQFF. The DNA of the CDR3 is TGTGCCAGCGGTACTAGCGGGAGAGGGAATGAGCAGTTCTTC. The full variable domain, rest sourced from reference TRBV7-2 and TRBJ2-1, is GAGVSQSPSNKVTEKGKDVELRCDPISGHTALYWYRQSLGQGLEFLIYFQGNSAPDKSGLPSDRFSAERTGGSVSTLTIQRTQQEDSAVYLCASGTSGRGNEQFFGPGTRLTVL.

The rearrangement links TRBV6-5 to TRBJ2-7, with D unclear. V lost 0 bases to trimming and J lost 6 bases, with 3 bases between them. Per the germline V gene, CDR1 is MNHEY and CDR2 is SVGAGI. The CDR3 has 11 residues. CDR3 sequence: CASSYSGEQYF. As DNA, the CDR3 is TGTGCCAGCAGTTACTCCGGCGAGCAGTACTTC.

CDR3 in DNA: TGTGCCAGCAGCTTAGATGGGGGTGGCTCCTACGAGCAGTACTTC. Encoded protein: CASSLDGGGSYEQYF. V usage is TRBV13 and J usage is TRBJ2-7; possibly TRBD1 or TRBD2 for D (5 bases each). V was pared by 1 base and J by 0 bases, with 10 bases between. Germline lookup yields CDR1 PRHDT and CDR2 FYEKMQ (reference sequence). The CDR3 has 15 residues.